This T cell receptor (beta chain) emerged from a study of CD8+ T cells in alopecia areata. Findings of the study overall: The presence of one nonresponder keeps the tie between baseline CD8+ expansion and response uncertain.

Points on this clone: As yet, its antigen is unknown.

Extracted from the samples, RNA was reverse transcribed into cDNA to serve as the sequencing template. Method: immunoSEQ multiplex PCR; TCRdb's copy keeps in-frame clones and lacks some. The data contain around 210,000 clones, around 65% of them singletons. Noted treatment: oral pan-JAK inhibitor, 5-10 mg twice daily. It was from PBMCs that CD4+ and CD8+ T cells were sorted. V dropped 10 bases and J dropped 6; count of bases not matched to a gene: 8. The CDR3 runs to 14 residues. Germline lookup yields CDR1 SNHLY and CDR2 FYNNEI. Here the sequenced sample was CD4+ T cells sorted from blood, taken at week 4, from a patient treated with tofacitinib. The chain is built from TRBV2 and TRBJ2-2, with TRBD1 identical over 10 bases. This clonotype originated in a human donor with alopecia areata. The CDR3 here is CATLRDRGPGELFF. CDR3 bases: TGTGCCACTCTCCGGGACAGGGGTCCCGGGGAGCTGTTTTTT. The whole variable domain, remainder taken from reference TRBV2 and TRBJ2-2, is EPEVTQTPSHQVTQMGQEVILRCVPISNHLYFYWYRQILGQKVEFLVSFYNNEISEKSEIFDDQFSVERPDGSNFTLKIRSTKLEDSAMYFCATLRDRGPGELFFGEGSRLTVL.